This TCR beta chain emerged from a study of ipilimumab plus nivolumab after autologous stem cell transplantation. Study-level background: The myeloma group: high-risk transplant-naive, or relapse within 3 years after first autologous transplant.

The assay was immunoSEQ multiplex PCR, and TCRdb's table has in-frame clones only and misses some. The sample yields 9,000 to 15,000 clones, roughly 75% seen once. Germline lookup yields CDR1 SGHAT and CDR2 FQNNGV. CDR3 length: 16 residues. Germline trimming cut 7 bases from V and 5 bases from J; bases unmatched to any gene: 11. The specimen was PBMCs, collected in a trial of ipilimumab plus nivolumab as post-transplant consolidation. This TCR was sampled from a male donor with multiple myeloma. This chain connects TRBV11-2 to TRBJ2-5; 12 nucleotides align to TRBD2. The CDR3 bases are TGTGCCAGCAACCAATTTCTAGCGGGGGGGAAGGAGACCCAGTACTTC. It translates to CASNQFLAGGKETQYF.